This TCR beta chain is from a study of blood T cells in healthy people across ages. Then a second PCR, running roughly 7 to 11 cycles, was carried out with a sample-barcoded 5' primer and a J-beta primer mix. Every cDNA molecule carried a tag from a template-switch adaptor bearing 12 random nucleotides. One entry per CDR3 protein, called by TCRdb with MiXCR from the 5' RACE reads. The sample has about 1.7 million distinct CDR3 sequences, over 25% seen once. The CDR3 covers 15 residues. The germline V gene has CDR1 SEHNR and CDR2 FQNEAQ (reference sequence). V lost 5 bases and J lost 4; bases outside the gene matches: 6.

The specimen sequenced was blood. This clonotype was sampled from a young woman in good health. The chain has TRBV7-9 and TRBJ1-4; 8 positions match TRBD1. The CDR3, as DNA: TGTGCCAGCAGCCCCACGACAGGGGTTAATGAAAAACTGTTTTTT. It encodes CASSPTTGVNEKLFF.